Listed below are T cell receptor beta chains from one sample, sequenced in a study of T cell repertoires in cytomegalovirus infection. TCRdb itself ran the reads through MiXCR, one entry per CDR3 protein. The sample yields some 270,000 distinct CDR3 sequences, about 15% seen once. Specimen: CD8+ T cells from PBMCs. The receptors here all came from a human donor in good health (CMV status not recorded). Some clones in this sample may be carry-over from other donors' samples. Both conserved end residues are part of each CDR3. The D gene is left open where the match is weak. For some rows the clone size is stated as once, few or many, or as a class when expanded; others skip it.

TRBV27	NA	NA	TRBJ2-2	CASSTRAGRAGELFF	TGTGCCAGCAGTACCCGGGCGGGTCGGGCCGGGGAGCTGTTTTTT
TRBV6-5	TRBD1	NA	TRBJ2-7	CASSYLQGAHEQYF	TGTGCCAGCAGTTATTTACAGGGGGCCCACGAGCAGTACTTC
TRBV7-9	TRBD1	many	TRBJ1-5	CASSSGQYNQPQHF	TGTGCCAGCAGCTCGGGACAGTACAATCAGCCCCAGCATTTT
TRBV5-6	NA	few	TRBJ2-1	CASSLRDSRPYNEQFF	TGTGCCAGCAGCCTCCGGGACTCTCGACCTTACAATGAGCAGTTCTTC
TRBV7-9	TRBD1	NA	TRBJ2-7	CASQGQGLSYEQYF	TGTGCCAGCCAGGGACAGGGCCTCTCCTACGAGCAGTACTTC
TRBV19	TRBD1	NA	TRBJ2-7	CASSIGTGATYEQYF	TGTGCCAGTAGTATTGGGACAGGGGCCACCTACGAGCAGTACTTC
TRBV7-9	NA	many	TRBJ2-3	CASSLGGQKYTQYF	TGTGCCAGCAGCTTAGGCGGACAGAAGTATACGCAGTATTTT
TRBV7-9	NA	many	TRBJ2-3	CASSQRGTDTQYF	TGTGCCAGCAGCCAGAGGGGCACAGATACGCAGTATTTT
TRBV11-2	NA	NA	TRBJ2-5	CASSTELVVETQYF	TGTGCCAGCAGCACCGAACTAGTAGTAGAGACCCAGTACTTC
TRBV9	NA	NA	TRBJ1-1	CASSVADEAFF	TGTGCCAGCAGCGTAGCGGATGAAGCTTTCTTT
TRBV6-1	NA	NA	TRBJ2-2	CASMGFGAGSDGELFF	TGTGCCAGCATGGGTTTCGGGGCGGGGTCGGACGGGGAGCTGTTTTTT
TRBV5-4	TRBD1	NA	TRBJ2-7	CASSSGQARSEQYF	TGTGCCAGCAGCTCCGGACAGGCTCGTAGCGAGCAGTACTTC
TRBV7-9	NA	NA	TRBJ1-2	CASSLSTIVYGYTF	TGTGCCAGCAGCTTAAGCACGATTGTTTATGGCTACACCTTC
TRBV20-1	TRBD2	few	TRBJ2-1	CSGGIGGGYNEQFF	TGCAGTGGGGGTATCGGGGGGGGTTACAATGAGCAGTTCTTC
TRBV4-2	NA	many	TRBJ1-4	CASSQEGIRVEKLFF	TGTGCCAGCAGCCAAGAGGGTATTCGGGTAGAAAAACTGTTTTTT
TRBV7-6	NA	NA	TRBJ2-3	CASSRAKDTQYF	TGTGCCAGCAGCCGGGCGAAGGATACGCAGTATTTT
TRBV7-2	TRBD2	many	TRBJ2-3	CASSPRGTTPPDTQYF	TGTGCCAGCAGTCCGCGGGGGACTACCCCGCCGGATACGCAGTATTTT
TRBV9	TRBD1	few	TRBJ1-2	CASSAADRADYGYTF	TGTGCCAGCAGCGCCGCGGACAGGGCCGACTATGGCTACACCTTC
TRBV6-2/TRBV6-3	TRBD1	few	TRBJ2-7	CASSPRDRDEQYF	TGTGCCAGCAGTCCCCGGGACAGGGACGAGCAGTACTTC
TRBV7-6	NA	many	TRBJ2-1	CASSLDNYNEQFF	TGTGCCAGCAGCTTGGACAACTACAATGAGCAGTTCTTC
TRBV4-1	NA	NA	TRBJ2-2	CASSQVGTGELFF	TGCGCCAGCAGCCAAGTCGGGACCGGGGAGCTGTTTTTT
TRBV11-1	TRBD1	many	TRBJ1-1	CASSAQGALNTEAFF	TGTGCCAGCAGCGCACAGGGGGCTCTTAACACTGAAGCTTTCTTT
TRBV6-2/TRBV6-3	TRBD1	NA	TRBJ2-6	CASSSDRVEVANVLTF	TGTGCCAGCAGTTCTGACAGGGTCGAAGTGGCCAACGTCCTGACTTTC
TRBV9	NA	NA	TRBJ1-1	CASSVSAMVRGNTEAFF	TGTGCCAGCAGCGTATCGGCGATGGTCAGGGGGAACACTGAAGCTTTCTTT
TRBV6-2/TRBV6-3	NA	NA	TRBJ2-1	CASSYPRQAEQEQFF	TGTGCCAGCAGTTACCCTAGGCAGGCTGAACAGGAGCAGTTCTTC
TRBV20-1	NA	NA	TRBJ2-7	CSARETGELTYEQYF	TGCAGTGCTAGGGAAACAGGCGAGCTCACCTACGAGCAGTACTTC
TRBV11-2	NA	NA	TRBJ2-5	CASSLVGTKLETQYF	TGTGCCAGCAGTTTGGTAGGGACAAAGCTGGAGACCCAGTACTTC
TRBV5-1	NA	few	TRBJ2-7	CASSLRVSSYEQYF	TGCGCCAGCAGCTTGAGGGTTAGCTCCTACGAGCAGTACTTC
TRBV29-1	TRBD1	NA	TRBJ2-7	CSVVTRTGPKSSYEQYF	TGCAGCGTCGTCACTCGGACAGGCCCCAAAAGCTCCTACGAGCAGTACTTC
TRBV28	NA	many	TRBJ2-5	CASSKPQGLQETQYF	TGTGCCAGCAGTAAGCCCCAGGGACTTCAAGAGACCCAGTACTTC
TRBV6-5	TRBD1	NA	TRBJ2-7	CASSYSGQGKDEQYF	TGTGCCAGCAGTTACTCTGGACAGGGGAAAGACGAGCAGTACTTC
TRBV7-9	NA	NA	TRBJ2-6	CASSLFASVAGANVLTF	TGTGCCAGCAGCTTATTTGCATCGGTCGCTGGGGCCAACGTCCTGACTTTC
TRBV7-1	NA	NA	TRBJ2-1	CASSAPLGIYNEQFF	TGTGCTAGCAGCGCCCCACTGGGGATTTACAATGAGCAGTTCTTC
TRBV20-1	NA	many	TRBJ1-2	CSARAPGNYGYTF	TGCAGTGCTAGAGCCCCGGGAAACTATGGCTACACCTTC
TRBV19	NA	many	TRBJ2-3	CASSIHSRSFTDTQYF	TGTGCCAGTAGTATACACAGCCGCTCTTTCACAGATACGCAGTATTTT
TRBV12-3/TRBV12-4	NA	NA	TRBJ2-1	CATGGPARRFF	TGTGCCACGGGGGGCCCAGCGAGAAGGTTCTTC
TRBV12-3/TRBV12-4	NA	NA	TRBJ2-1	CASGGLIFNEQFF	TGTGCCAGCGGGGGACTGATCTTCAATGAGCAGTTCTTC
TRBV4-1	NA	NA	TRBJ2-4	CASSQDENIQYF	TGCGCCAGCAGCCAAGACGAAAACATTCAGTACTTC
TRBV20-1	NA	NA	TRBJ1-2	CSATPGTPNYGYTF	TGCAGTGCTACGCCAGGCACGCCTAACTATGGCTACACCTTC
TRBV7-9	NA	many	TRBJ1-5	CASSPGDQPQHF	TGTGCCAGTTCCCCCGGGGATCAGCCCCAGCATTTT
TRBV5-5	NA	NA	TRBJ1-1	CASSLGHGGTEAFF	TGTGCCAGCAGCTTGGGGCACGGGGGGACTGAAGCTTTCTTT
TRBV2	NA	few	TRBJ2-3	CASIPAADTQYF	TGTGCCAGCATCCCGGCGGCAGATACGCAGTATTTT
TRBV7-9	NA	many	TRBJ1-5	CASSESNQPQHF	TGTGCCAGCAGCGAGAGTAACCAGCCCCAGCATTTT
TRBV14	TRBD1	few	TRBJ2-4	CASSGGQANIQYF	TGTGCCAGCAGCGGGGGACAGGCAAACATTCAGTACTTC
TRBV28	NA	few	TRBJ1-2	CASSLFPGIVYGYTF	TGTGCCAGCAGTTTATTCCCAGGGATAGTCTATGGCTACACCTTC
TRBV4-1	TRBD1	NA	TRBJ1-1	CASGQKQGAGTEAFF	TGTGCCAGCGGCCAAAAACAGGGGGCTGGCACTGAAGCTTTCTTT
TRBV4-3	NA	NA	TRBJ1-1	CASSQARTYRRTEAFF	TGCGCCAGCAGCCAAGCCCGGACATATAGGCGCACTGAAGCTTTCTTT
TRBV2	NA	NA	TRBJ2-7	CASQKADSRGYEQYF	TGTGCCAGCCAAAAAGCGGACTCCCGCGGATACGAGCAGTACTTC
TRBV5-6	NA	few	TRBJ2-3	CASSASGNMDTQYF	TGTGCCAGCAGCGCGTCTGGTAATATGGATACGCAGTATTTT
TRBV7-2	NA	many	TRBJ2-5	CASSLQGTPLQETQYF	TGTGCCAGCAGCTTGCAGGGGACACCACTCCAAGAGACCCAGTACTTC
TRBV7-2	TRBD1	many	TRBJ2-1	CASSPGQGYNEQFF	TGTGCCAGCAGCCCGGGACAGGGCTACAATGAGCAGTTCTTC